This TCR beta chain originates from a study of regulatory T cells in long-lasting Graves disease. As for time point: newly diagnosed GD, antithyroid drugs for less than 3 months. Researchers made the TCR library from RNA that was extracted from PBMCs. CDR3 length equals 16 residues. The V and J ends lost 0 bases and 3 bases respectively, with 11 bases between them. Germline V lookup: CDR1 SGHTA, CDR2 FQGTGA. Researchers made TCR beta libraries by using iRepertoire HTBI primers and running Arm-PCR on CDR3 regions. Each CDR3 protein is one row after TCRdb ran MiXCR on the multiplex PCR reads. The data contain around 470,000 distinct CDR3 sequences, roughly 15% of them singletons. The sample was also linked to a second study, of T cells in Graves' hyperthyroidism and ophthalmopathy. From that report: In the first-round RT-PCR of the TCR CDR3, the HTBI primer set was used.

The receptor was isolated from a woman between 50 and 59 years old with Graves disease. The sequencing here drew on peripheral blood mononuclear cells (PBMCs), taken at new diagnosis, from a patient treated with antithyroid drugs. The chain recombines TRBV7-3 with TRBJ2-2; TRBD1 is a possible D gene (6 bases). Here the CDR3 DNA reads TGTGCCAGCAGCTTAACTGGGGGCCGGGACACCGGGGAGCTGTTTTTT. Protein product: CASSLTGGRDTGELFF.